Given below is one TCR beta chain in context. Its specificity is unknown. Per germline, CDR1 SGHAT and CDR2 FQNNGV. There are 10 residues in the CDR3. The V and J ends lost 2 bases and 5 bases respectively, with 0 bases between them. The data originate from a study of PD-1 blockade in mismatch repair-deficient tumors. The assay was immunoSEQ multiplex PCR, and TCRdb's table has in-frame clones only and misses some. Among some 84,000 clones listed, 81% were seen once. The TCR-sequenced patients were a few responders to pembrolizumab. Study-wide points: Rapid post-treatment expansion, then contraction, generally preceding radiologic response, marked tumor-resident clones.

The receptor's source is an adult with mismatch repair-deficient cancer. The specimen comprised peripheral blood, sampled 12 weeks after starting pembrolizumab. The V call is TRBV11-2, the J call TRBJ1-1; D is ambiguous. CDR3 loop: CASSLTEAFF. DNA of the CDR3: TGTGCCAGCAGCTTAACTGAAGCTTTCTTT.